This T cell receptor beta chain was captured in a study of blood T cell repertoires in COVID-19. Study-level background: From the United States, Italy and Spain came samples of acute and convalescent COVID-19. Nucleic acid was either cDNA or gDNA, and it came from T cells, B-cell-depleted T cells, or PBMCs.

Method: immunoSEQ multiplex PCR; TCRdb's copy keeps in-frame clones and lacks some. The sample consists of about 200,000 clones, 88% of them appearing once. Germline values: CDR1 SEHNR, CDR2 FQNEAQ (reference sequence). This CDR3 spans 15 amino acids. V was pared by 3 bases and J by 2 bases, with 13 bases between. Sequencing was done on a sample of peripheral blood. This sequence joins TRBV7-9 and TRBJ1-1; no definite D call. This clonotype was sampled from a man between 18 and 35 years old with active or convalescent COVID-19. The CDR3 here is CASSFGDRTNTEAFF. DNA for the CDR3: TGTGCCAGCAGCTTCGGCGACCGGACTAACACTGAAGCTTTCTTT.